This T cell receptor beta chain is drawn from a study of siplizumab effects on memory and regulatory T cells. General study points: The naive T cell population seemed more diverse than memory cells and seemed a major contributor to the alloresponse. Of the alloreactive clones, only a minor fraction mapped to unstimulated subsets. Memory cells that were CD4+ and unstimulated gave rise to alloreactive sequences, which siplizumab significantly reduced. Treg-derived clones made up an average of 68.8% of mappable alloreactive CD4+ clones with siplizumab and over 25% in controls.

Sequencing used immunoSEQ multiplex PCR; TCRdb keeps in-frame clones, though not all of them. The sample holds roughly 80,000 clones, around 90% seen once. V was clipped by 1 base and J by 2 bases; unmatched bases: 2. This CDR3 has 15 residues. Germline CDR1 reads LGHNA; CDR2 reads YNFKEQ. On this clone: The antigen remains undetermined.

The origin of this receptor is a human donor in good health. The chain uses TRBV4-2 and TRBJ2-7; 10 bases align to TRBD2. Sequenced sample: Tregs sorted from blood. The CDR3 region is CASSQGTSGPYEQYF. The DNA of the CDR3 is TGTGCCAGCAGCCAAGGGACTAGCGGACCCTACGAGCAGTACTTC.